The T cell receptor beta chain described here comes from a study of neurological immune-mediated disorders. This clonotype was counted ten times or more. V lost 8 bases, J lost 2 bases, and 19 bases lay in between. Germline CDR1 is MNHNY and CDR2 is SVGAGI (reference sequence). This CDR3 region has 15 residues. TCRdb re-analysed the 5' RACE reads in MiXCR, keeping a single row per CDR3 protein. The data contain 50,000 to 70,000 distinct CDR3 sequences, around 2.3% of them singletons. The receptor was isolated from a man aged 45 to 65 with multiple sclerosis. The chain links TRBV6-6 to TRBJ2-7, with D hard to call. Material for sequencing was PBMCs. CDR3 amino acids: CASRYDRTVTYEQYF. The CDR3 bases are TGTGCCAGCCGCTACGATCGGACGGTGACCTACGAGCAGTACTTC.